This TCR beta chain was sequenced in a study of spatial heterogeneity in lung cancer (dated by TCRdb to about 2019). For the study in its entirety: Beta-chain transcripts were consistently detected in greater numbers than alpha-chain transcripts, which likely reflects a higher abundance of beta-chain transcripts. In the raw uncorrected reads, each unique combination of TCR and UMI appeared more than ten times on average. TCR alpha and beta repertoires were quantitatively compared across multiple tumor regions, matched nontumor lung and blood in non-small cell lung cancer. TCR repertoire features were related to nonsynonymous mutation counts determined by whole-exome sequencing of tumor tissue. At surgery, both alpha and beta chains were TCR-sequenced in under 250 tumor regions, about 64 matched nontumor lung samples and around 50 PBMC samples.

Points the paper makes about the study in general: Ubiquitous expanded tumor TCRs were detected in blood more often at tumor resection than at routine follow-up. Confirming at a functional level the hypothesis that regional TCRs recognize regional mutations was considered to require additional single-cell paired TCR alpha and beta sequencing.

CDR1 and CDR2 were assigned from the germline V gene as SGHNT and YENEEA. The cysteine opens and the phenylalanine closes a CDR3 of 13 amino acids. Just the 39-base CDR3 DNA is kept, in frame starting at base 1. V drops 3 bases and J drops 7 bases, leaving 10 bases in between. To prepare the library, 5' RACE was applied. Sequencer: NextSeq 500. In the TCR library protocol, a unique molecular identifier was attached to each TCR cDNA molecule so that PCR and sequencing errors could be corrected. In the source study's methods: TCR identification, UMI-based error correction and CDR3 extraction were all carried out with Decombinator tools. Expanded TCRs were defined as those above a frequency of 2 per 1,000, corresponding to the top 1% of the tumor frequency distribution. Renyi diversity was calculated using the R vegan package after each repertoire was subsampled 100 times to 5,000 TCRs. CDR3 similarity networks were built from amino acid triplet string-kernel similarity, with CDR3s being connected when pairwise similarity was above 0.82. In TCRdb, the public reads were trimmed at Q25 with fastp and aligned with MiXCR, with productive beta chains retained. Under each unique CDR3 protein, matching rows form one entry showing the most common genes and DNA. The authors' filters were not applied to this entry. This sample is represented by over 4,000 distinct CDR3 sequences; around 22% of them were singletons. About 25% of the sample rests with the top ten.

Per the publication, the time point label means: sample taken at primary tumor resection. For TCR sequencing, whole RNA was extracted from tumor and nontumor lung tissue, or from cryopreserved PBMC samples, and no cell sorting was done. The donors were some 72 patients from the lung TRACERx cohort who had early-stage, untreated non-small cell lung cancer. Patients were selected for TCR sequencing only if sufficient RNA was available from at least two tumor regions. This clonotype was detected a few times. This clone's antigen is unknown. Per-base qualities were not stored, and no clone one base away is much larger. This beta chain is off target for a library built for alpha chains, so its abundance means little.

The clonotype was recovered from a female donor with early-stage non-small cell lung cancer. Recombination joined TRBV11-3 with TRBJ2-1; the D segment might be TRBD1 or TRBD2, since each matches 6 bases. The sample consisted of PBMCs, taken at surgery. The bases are TGTGCCAGCAGCTTCCAAGGGGGGAATGAGCAGTTCTTC. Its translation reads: CASSFQGGNEQFF. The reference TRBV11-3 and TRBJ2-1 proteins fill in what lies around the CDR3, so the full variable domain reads EAGVVQSPRYKIIEKKQPVAFWCNPISGHNTLYWYLQNLGQGPELLIRYENEEAVDDSQLPKDRFSAERLKGVDSTLKIQPAELGDSAVYLCASSFQGGNEQFFGPGTRLTVL.